The 23 T cell receptor beta chains listed next were all sequenced from one sample in a study of cytomegalovirus exposure and HLA in healthy donors. 13 Jbeta primers and 60 Vbeta primers were used for the PCR. The method was immunoSEQ multiplex PCR; TCRdb's version includes in-frame clones alone and lacks a portion of them. The top ten hold approximately 2.9% of the sample, which has 100,000 to 150,000 clones, about 15% seen once. Sequencing was carried out using PBMCs. The receptors here all came from a female donor in good health and CMV-seropositive.

This clone was observed a few times. J is TRBJ1-1 and V is TRBV2, with D possibly TRBD1 on 6 matching bases. The CDR3 contains 15 residues. Germline assignment: CDR1 SNHLY and CDR2 FYNNEI. The ends were cut back, 7 bases at V and 5 bases at J, with 20 bases in the middle. CDR3 sequence reads: CASTRQAPILTEAFF. In nucleotides, the CDR3 is TGTGCCAGCACCCGACAGGCTCCGATTTTAACTGAAGCTTTCTTT.

V and J are TRBV15 and TRBJ2-7, with 8 bases lining up with TRBD1. V was pared by 6 bases and J by 2 bases, with 6 bases of the junction left unmatched. CDR1 and CDR2 (germline): LNHNV, YYDKDF (reference sequence). This CDR3 has 14 amino acids. The CDR3 region is CATRARTGTYEQYF. The CDR3 DNA reads TGTGCCACCAGGGCTCGGACAGGGACCTACGAGCAGTACTTC.

This clone was picked up a small number of times. V usage is TRBV6-5 and J usage is TRBJ2-7; perhaps TRBD1 as D (5 bases). CDR1 and CDR2 (germline): MNHEY, SVGAGI. This CDR3 has 12 amino acids. Trimming took 6 bases from V and 1 from J, leaving 7 bases between them. This CDR3 is CASRDSSYEQYF. CDR3 nucleotide sequence: TGTGCCAGCAGAGACAGTTCCTACGAGCAGTACTTC.

As regards this clone: In the same sample, other DNA sequences code for this CDR3. The chain combines TRBV7-9 with TRBJ1-1; D possibly corresponds to TRBD1 (6 bases). Trimming took off 5 bases at V and 1 base at J, with 11 bases between the two ends. Germline assignment: CDR1 SEHNR and CDR2 FQNEAQ (reference sequence). The CDR3 consists of 14 residues. The CDR3 DNA sequence: TGTGCCAGCAGCCTGACAGGAGGGAACACTGAAGCTTTCTTT. Its protein product is CASSLTGGNTEAFF.

This clone has just a few counts. The chain has TRBV7-2 and TRBJ1-2, with D tentatively TRBD1 (5 bases). V was clipped by 3 bases and J by 4 bases, with 12 bases between them. The CDR3 runs to 14 residues. The germline CDR1 and CDR2 sequences are SGHTA and FQGNSA. CDR3 DNA sequence: TGTGCCAGCAGCTTGTCGCAGGGAATCTATGGCTACACCTTC. This translates into CASSLSQGIYGYTF.

This clone was seen only a few times. The J gene is TRBJ1-4, the V gene TRBV5-1, with D possibly being TRBD1 (6 bases). The V end was cut by 2 bases, the J end by 0 bases, with 11 bases between. CDR1 and CDR2 (germline): SGHRS, YFSETQ. This CDR3 has 16 residues. The CDR3 coding sequence is TGCGCCAGCAGCTTAAGTCACAGGGCAACTAATGAAAAACTGTTTTTT. Protein: CASSLSHRATNEKLFF.

The table lists this clone with a few counts. The chain carries TRBV30 and TRBJ1-2, with D possibly being TRBD1 (6 bases). The germline CDR1 and CDR2 sequences are GTSNPN and SVGIG (reference sequence). Trimming cost V 1 base and J 8 bases, with 14 bases left between them. There are 13 residues in the CDR3. The CDR3 is CAWSGQTGTGYTF. The CDR3 DNA reads as TGTGCCTGGAGTGGCCAAACAGGGACCGGCTACACCTTC.

Only a few counts were recorded for this clone. V gene TRBV5-1 combines with J gene TRBJ2-2, with D perhaps matching TRBD2 (5 bases). Trimming removed 4 bases at V and 6 bases at J, with 13 bases between. The CDR3 covers 14 residues. Germline V gene sequence: CDR1 SGHRS, CDR2 YFSETQ. CDR3 residues: CASSLSGVAGELFF. The CDR3 bases are TGCGCCAGCAGCCTCTCCGGGGTCGCCGGGGAGCTGTTTTTT.

This clone has just a few counts. J is TRBJ1-2 and V is TRBV6-5; D is undetermined. The CDR3 runs 16 residues. The germline V and J ends were trimmed by 0 bases and 0 bases, with 11 bases remaining between them. Looked up from germline, CDR1 is MNHEY and CDR2 is SVGAGI. The chain's CDR3 is CASSYSIEHSNYGYTF. The CDR3 bases are TGTGCCAGCAGTTACTCGATTGAACATTCTAACTATGGCTACACCTTC.

J is TRBJ1-4 and V is TRBV5-5; D is undetermined. Between the trimmed V and J ends, which lost 6 bases and 6 bases, there was a span of 15 bases. Germline V lookup: CDR1 SGHKS, CDR2 YYEKEE (reference sequence). The CDR3 is 14 amino acids. This CDR3 is CASTRSPGYEKLFF. The CDR3 DNA is TGTGCCAGCACCAGATCCCCGGGGTATGAAAAACTGTTTTTT.

This clone was seen only a few times. The chain uses TRBV5-8 and TRBJ2-3; 11 nucleotides align to TRBD2. Germline V lookup: CDR1 SGHTS, CDR2 YDEGEE. V lost 4 bases and J lost 0; bases outside the gene matches: 7. This CDR3 has 17 residues. CDR3 amino acids: CASSETLAGVSTDTQYF. The CDR3 bases are TGTGCCAGCAGCGAGACACTAGCGGGGGTGAGCACAGATACGCAGTATTTT.

This clone was observed a few times. This chain uses TRBV13 with TRBJ1-1; TRBD1 matches at 9 bases. The CDR3 totals 12 residues. J was trimmed by 10 bases and V by 5 bases; bases with no gene match: 5. Germline V lookup: CDR1 PRHDT, CDR2 FYEKMQ (reference sequence). CDR3 residues: CASSVQGAVAFF. The DNA for the CDR3 is TGTGCCAGCAGCGTACAGGGGGCGGTAGCTTTCTTT.

The chain recombines TRBV16 with TRBJ1-2; TRBD1 aligns across 7 bases. The CDR3 runs to 12 residues. The V segment lost 4 bases and the J segment 8 bases; nucleotides outside the gene matches: 4. Germline-derived CDR1 and CDR2 are KGHSY and FQNENV. CDR3 region: CASSRYRGGYTF. For the CDR3, the DNA is TGTGCCAGCAGCCGGTACAGGGGAGGCTACACCTTC.

V is TRBV4-1 and J is TRBJ1-5; D is ambiguous. In germline, CDR1 is MGHRA, CDR2 YSYEKL. V shed 4 bases and J shed 4 bases, with 14 bases lying between them. The CDR3 contains 15 residues. In DNA, the CDR3 is TGCGCCAGCAGCCGGACGGGAGGGCGGAATCAGCCCCAGCATTTT. Protein: CASSRTGGRNQPQHF.

The CDR3 is CASSRVPFLTSGRPDTQYF. The DNA for the CDR3 is TGCGCCAGCAGCCGTGTACCCTTCTTGACTAGCGGGAGACCAGATACGCAGTATTTT. V and J are TRBV4-3 and TRBJ2-3; 12 bases are a match to TRBD2. V gave up 4 bases and J gave up 4 bases; unmatched junction bases: 15. This CDR3 has 19 residues. Germline V CDR1 and CDR2: LGHNA, YSLEER.

This clone was counted between two and nine times. The chain couples TRBV5-1 to TRBJ2-7; D is undetermined. The CDR3 totals 15 residues. The germline V gene has CDR1 SGHRS and CDR2 YFSETQ. V lost 0 bases and J lost 3, with 13 bases in between. For the CDR3, the DNA is TGCGCCAGCAGCTTGGAGCCAGGAATAAACTACGAGCAGTACTTC. Translating gives CASSLEPGINYEQYF.

This clone turned up a few times. The gene calls are TRBV9 and TRBJ2-5, with D possibly TRBD1 on 5 matching bases. V was pared by 0 bases and J by 5 bases, with 14 bases between. Germline loops: CDR1 SGDLS, CDR2 YYNGEE. The CDR3 is 15 residues long. The CDR3 is CASSVDVGKGETQYF. The CDR3 DNA follows: TGTGCCAGCAGCGTAGATGTGGGCAAGGGGGAGACCCAGTACTTC. The entire variable domain, with the rest obtained from reference TRBV9 and TRBJ2-5, is as follows: DSGVTQTPKHLITATGQRVTLRCSPRSGDLSVYWYQQSLDQGLQFLIQYYNGEERAKGNILERFSAQQFPDLHSELNLSSLELGDSALYFCASSVDVGKGETQYFGPGTRLLVL.

The J gene is TRBJ2-7, the V gene TRBV12-5; 9 nucleotides agree with TRBD2. This CDR3 comprises 14 residues. The ends lost 6 bases at V and 5 bases at J; junction bases unmatched: 8. Germline CDR1 LGHNT, CDR2 FRNRAP. The CDR3 loop is CASGLGLANDEQYF. In DNA, the CDR3 is TGTGCTAGTGGACTCGGACTAGCGAATGACGAGCAGTACTTC.

The V gene is TRBV6-5, the J gene TRBJ1-1, with 9 bases aligning to TRBD1. The CDR3 has 14 amino acids. J was trimmed by 4 bases and V by 6 bases; bases with no gene match: 6. The V gene's germline CDR1 is MNHEY and CDR2 SVGAGI. CDR3 nucleotide sequence: TGTGCCAGCAGGGGGACAGGGTTCGGCACTGAAGCTTTCTTT. This translates into CASRGTGFGTEAFF.

This clone appeared a few times. The rearrangement joins TRBV27 to TRBJ2-1, with 11 nucleotides matching TRBD2. With V trimmed by 4 bases and J by 9 bases, 8 bases remained unmatched. The V gene's germline CDR1 is MNHEY and CDR2 SMNVEV (reference sequence). The CDR3 loop spans 15 amino acids. CDR3 nucleotide sequence: TGTGCCAGCAGTTCAACTAGCGGGGGACTTAGTGAGCAGTTCTTC. Amino acids: CASSSTSGGLSEQFF.

This clone was recorded a few times. The chain recombines TRBV19 with TRBJ1-1, with a weak D call TRBD1 (5 bases). V shed 3 bases and J shed 4 bases, with 12 bases lying between them. The CDR3 totals 14 residues. In germline, CDR1 is LNHDA, CDR2 SQIVND (reference sequence). The CDR3 nucleotides are TGTGCCAGTAGTATTTATCAGGGATCCACTGAAGCTTTCTTT. Its protein is CASSIYQGSTEAFF. The full variable domain, in which reference TRBV19 and TRBJ1-1 provide the parts outside the CDR3, is DGGITQSPKYLFRKEGQNVTLSCEQNLNHDAMYWYRQDPGQGLRLIYYSQIVNDFQKGDIAEGYSVSREKKESFPLTVTSAQKNPTAFYLCASSIYQGSTEAFFGQGTRLTVV.

J is TRBJ2-7 and V is TRBV19; TRBD2 is a possible D gene (6 bases). The V end lost 7 bases, the J end lost 1 base, and 17 bases lay between the germline ends. Germline V gives CDR1 LNHDA, CDR2 SQIVND (reference sequence). The CDR3 is 15 residues long. This CDR3 is CASTSGLTASYEQYF. CDR3 sequence (DNA): TGTGCCAGTACAAGCGGGTTAACAGCTTCCTACGAGCAGTACTTC.

This clone was detected only a few times. This chain links TRBV6-5 with TRBJ2-5, with TRBD1 as a possible D gene (5 bases). Gene TRBJ2-7 matches the end of the DNA better, so the J call may be wrong. From germline, CDR1 is MNHEY and CDR2 SVGAGI. The CDR3 totals 14 residues. The CDR3 sequence: CASREDSYSYEQYF. CDR3 coding DNA: TGTGCCAGCAGGGAAGACAGCTACTCCTACGAGCAGTACTTC.